One sample yielded the 16 T cell receptor beta chains listed below, sequenced in a study of blood T cell repertoires in COVID-19 (dated by TCRdb to about 2020). The library was built by means of the immunoSEQ multiplex PCR assay. Imported from immuneACCESS, the table was reduced by TCRdb to in-frame sequences with V and J called. These copies leave out some clones; in studies compared against another copy, an unresolved V gene accounts for under half, and the cause of the remainder is not known. Here the sample has some 120,000 clones; about 83% occur a single time. The ten largest clonotypes hold about 5.4% of the sample. The sequenced sample consisted of peripheral blood. Receptor source: an elderly man with active or convalescent COVID-19.

This clone turned up a few times. The chain combines TRBV7-2 with TRBJ1-5, with 7 positions matching TRBD1. Germline assignment: CDR1 SGHTA and CDR2 FQGNSA. The J segment lost 6 bases and the V segment lost 5 bases, leaving 13 bases of the junction unmatched. The CDR3 sequence is 16 residues long. The DNA for the CDR3 is TGTGCCAGCAGCCAGGGGGGAGCAGGAACTAGTCAGCCCCAGCATTTT. This codes for CASSQGGAGTSQPQHF.

The chain combines TRBV5-4 with TRBJ1-1, with 8 bases aligning to TRBD1. The CDR3 sequence is 15 residues long. Germline V gene sequence: CDR1 SGHNT, CDR2 YYREEE (reference sequence). The junction had 6 bases not matched to a gene; V was cut back by 3 bases and J by 2 bases. As DNA, the CDR3 is TGTGCCAGCAGCTCGGGCCAGGGGGCAAACACTGAAGCTTTCTTT. Protein sequence: CASSSGQGANTEAFF. The variable domain in full, with the rest retrieved from reference TRBV5-4 and TRBJ1-1, is ETGVTQSPTHLIKTRGQQVTLRCSSQSGHNTVSWYQQALGQGPQFIFQYYREEENGRGNFPPRFSGLQFPNYSSELNVNALELDDSALYLCASSSGQGANTEAFFGQGTRLTVV.

The chain recombines TRBV3-1 (or the pseudogene TRBV3-2) with TRBJ1-1, with D unclear. V was trimmed by 4 bases and J by 3 bases, leaving 12 bases between them. The germline V gene has CDR1 LGHDT and CDR2 YNNKEL (reference sequence). The CDR3 runs 14 residues. The DNA of the CDR3 is TGTGCCAGCAGCCCATTAGAGGAGGACACTGAAGCTTTCTTT. This encodes CASSPLEEDTEAFF.

The J gene is TRBJ2-3, the V gene TRBV9, with 8 bases lining up with TRBD2. V lost 4 bases, J lost 0 bases, and 7 bases stayed unmatched. The CDR3 sequence is 16 residues long. Germline values: CDR1 SGDLS, CDR2 YYNGEE. The CDR3 bases are TGTGCCAGCAGCATCCTGAGCGGGGGTAGCACAGATACGCAGTATTTT. The encoded protein is CASSILSGGSTDTQYF.

The J gene is TRBJ2-5, the V gene TRBV7-3; 16 bases agree with TRBD2. In germline, CDR1 is SGHTA, CDR2 FQGTGA. This CDR3 is 17 amino acids long. V shed 4 bases, J shed 5 bases, and the junction held 7 bases outside the gene matches. CDR3 nucleotide sequence: TGTGCCAGCAGCTCGGGACTAGCGGGGGGGCCAAGGGAGACCCAGTACTTC. Residues: CASSSGLAGGPRETQYF.

The chain has TRBV4-1 and TRBJ2-5, with a possible D match to TRBD1 (5 bases). The V gene's germline CDR1 is MGHRA and CDR2 YSYEKL. V was clipped by 5 bases and J by 1 base, with 14 bases between them. This CDR3 is built from 15 residues. The CDR3 loop reads CASSKGSTLQETQYF. DNA for the CDR3: TGCGCCAGCAGCAAGGGGTCGACACTCCAAGAGACCCAGTACTTC.

V gene TRBV5-1 combines with J gene TRBJ2-3, with TRBD2 matching 12 bases. The CDR3 consists of 15 residues. Losses at the gene ends were 5 bases for V and 5 bases for J; bases not matched to a gene: 6. The germline gives CDR1 SGHRS, CDR2 YFSETQ. The CDR3 spells CASSLAGGRGDTQYF. The CDR3 DNA sequence: TGCGCCAGCAGTCTAGCGGGGGGGCGAGGAGATACGCAGTATTTT.

The rearrangement joins TRBV5-1 to TRBJ2-5, with D possibly matching TRBD1 (6 bases). Trimming removed 4 bases at V and 4 bases at J, with 14 bases between. CDR3 length: 14 residues. Germline V CDR1 and CDR2: SGHRS, YFSETQ. CDR3 in amino acids: CASSQGQPGETQYF. The CDR3 nucleotides read TGCGCCAGCAGCCAAGGACAGCCTGGAGAGACCCAGTACTTC. Drawing the rest from reference TRBV5-1 and TRBJ2-5, the complete variable domain is KAGVTQTPRYLIKTRGQQVTLSCSPISGHRSVSWYQQTPGQGLQFLFEYFSETQRNKGNFPGRFSGRQFSNSRSEMNVSTLELGDSALYLCASSQGQPGETQYFGPGTRLLVL.

The gene calls are TRBV7-3 and TRBJ2-5; D unresolved. From germline, CDR1 is SGHTA and CDR2 FQGTGA. V lost 0 bases and J 1 base, leaving 3 bases between the germline ends. The CDR3 contains 13 residues. The CDR3 region is CASSLTRQETQYF. The CDR3 nucleotides are TGTGCCAGCAGCTTAACCCGCCAAGAGACCCAGTACTTC.

The rearrangement joins TRBV15 to TRBJ2-1, with D perhaps matching TRBD1 (6 bases). CDR3 length equals 13 residues. Deletions cut 2 bases from V and 8 bases from J, with 10 bases between. CDR1 and CDR2 (germline): LNHNV, YYDKDF (reference sequence). The DNA for the CDR3 is TGTGCCACCAGCAGAAACAGGGACCATGAGCAGTTCTTC. Encoded protein: CATSRNRDHEQFF.

The chain has TRBV24-1 and TRBJ2-2; the match to TRBD1 covers 12 bases. V was pared by 9 bases and J by 2 bases, with 6 bases of the junction left unmatched. The CDR3 consists of 16 residues. Germline V CDR1 and CDR2: KGHDR, SFDVKD. CDR3 region: CATGGQGAKNTGELFF. For the CDR3, the DNA is TGTGCCACCGGGGGACAGGGGGCGAAAAACACCGGGGAGCTGTTTTTT.

V is TRBV6-1 and J is TRBJ2-5; 7 bases fit TRBD2. There are 17 residues in the CDR3. Germline CDR1 MNHNS, CDR2 SASEGT. The trim removed 1 base at V and 2 bases at J, leaving 10 bases unmatched. The CDR3 reads CASSEGFFSGSQETQYF. CDR3 bases: TGTGCCAGCAGTGAAGGTTTCTTTAGCGGGTCACAAGAGACCCAGTACTTC.

The genes are TRBV2 and TRBJ2-3; 7 nucleotides line up with TRBD1. The CDR3 spans 15 residues. The germline V gene encodes CDR1 SNHLY and CDR2 FYNNEI. J gave up 4 bases and V 6 bases, and 10 bases lay outside the gene matches. CDR3 protein: CASSRQGIGADTQYF. DNA of the CDR3: TGTGCCAGCAGCCGACAGGGCATTGGAGCAGATACGCAGTATTTT.

This clone was observed a single time. The CDR3 DNA sequence: TGTGCCAGCTCACCATCCAGGGGGGACAACGAGCAGTACTTC. Residues: CASSPSRGDNEQYF. The V call is TRBV18, the J call TRBJ2-7; the D gene is possibly TRBD1 (7 bases). Germline V gene lookup returns CDR1 KGHSH and CDR2 LQKENI. Trimming stripped 2 bases from V and 5 bases from J, with 13 bases between. The CDR3 spans 14 residues.

The chain combines TRBV2 with TRBJ1-6; 11 positions match TRBD1. Trimming at V came to 7 bases and at J to 14 bases, leaving 10 bases not matched to a gene. CDR3 size: 14 residues. CDR1 is SNHLY and CDR2 is FYNNEI in the germline V gene. CDR3 protein: CASTWTGGKITLHF. Written as DNA, the CDR3 is TGTGCCAGCACGTGGACAGGGGGCAAGATTACCCTCCACTTT.

The J gene is TRBJ2-7, the V gene TRBV24-1; the match to TRBD1 covers 10 bases. The CDR3 runs to 15 residues. V lost 3 bases and J lost 5; bases outside the gene matches: 6. The germline V gene encodes CDR1 KGHDR and CDR2 SFDVKD. The CDR3 DNA sequence: TGTGCCACCAGTGATACCGGACAGGGGGGTCACGAGCAGTACTTC. As protein: CATSDTGQGGHEQYF.